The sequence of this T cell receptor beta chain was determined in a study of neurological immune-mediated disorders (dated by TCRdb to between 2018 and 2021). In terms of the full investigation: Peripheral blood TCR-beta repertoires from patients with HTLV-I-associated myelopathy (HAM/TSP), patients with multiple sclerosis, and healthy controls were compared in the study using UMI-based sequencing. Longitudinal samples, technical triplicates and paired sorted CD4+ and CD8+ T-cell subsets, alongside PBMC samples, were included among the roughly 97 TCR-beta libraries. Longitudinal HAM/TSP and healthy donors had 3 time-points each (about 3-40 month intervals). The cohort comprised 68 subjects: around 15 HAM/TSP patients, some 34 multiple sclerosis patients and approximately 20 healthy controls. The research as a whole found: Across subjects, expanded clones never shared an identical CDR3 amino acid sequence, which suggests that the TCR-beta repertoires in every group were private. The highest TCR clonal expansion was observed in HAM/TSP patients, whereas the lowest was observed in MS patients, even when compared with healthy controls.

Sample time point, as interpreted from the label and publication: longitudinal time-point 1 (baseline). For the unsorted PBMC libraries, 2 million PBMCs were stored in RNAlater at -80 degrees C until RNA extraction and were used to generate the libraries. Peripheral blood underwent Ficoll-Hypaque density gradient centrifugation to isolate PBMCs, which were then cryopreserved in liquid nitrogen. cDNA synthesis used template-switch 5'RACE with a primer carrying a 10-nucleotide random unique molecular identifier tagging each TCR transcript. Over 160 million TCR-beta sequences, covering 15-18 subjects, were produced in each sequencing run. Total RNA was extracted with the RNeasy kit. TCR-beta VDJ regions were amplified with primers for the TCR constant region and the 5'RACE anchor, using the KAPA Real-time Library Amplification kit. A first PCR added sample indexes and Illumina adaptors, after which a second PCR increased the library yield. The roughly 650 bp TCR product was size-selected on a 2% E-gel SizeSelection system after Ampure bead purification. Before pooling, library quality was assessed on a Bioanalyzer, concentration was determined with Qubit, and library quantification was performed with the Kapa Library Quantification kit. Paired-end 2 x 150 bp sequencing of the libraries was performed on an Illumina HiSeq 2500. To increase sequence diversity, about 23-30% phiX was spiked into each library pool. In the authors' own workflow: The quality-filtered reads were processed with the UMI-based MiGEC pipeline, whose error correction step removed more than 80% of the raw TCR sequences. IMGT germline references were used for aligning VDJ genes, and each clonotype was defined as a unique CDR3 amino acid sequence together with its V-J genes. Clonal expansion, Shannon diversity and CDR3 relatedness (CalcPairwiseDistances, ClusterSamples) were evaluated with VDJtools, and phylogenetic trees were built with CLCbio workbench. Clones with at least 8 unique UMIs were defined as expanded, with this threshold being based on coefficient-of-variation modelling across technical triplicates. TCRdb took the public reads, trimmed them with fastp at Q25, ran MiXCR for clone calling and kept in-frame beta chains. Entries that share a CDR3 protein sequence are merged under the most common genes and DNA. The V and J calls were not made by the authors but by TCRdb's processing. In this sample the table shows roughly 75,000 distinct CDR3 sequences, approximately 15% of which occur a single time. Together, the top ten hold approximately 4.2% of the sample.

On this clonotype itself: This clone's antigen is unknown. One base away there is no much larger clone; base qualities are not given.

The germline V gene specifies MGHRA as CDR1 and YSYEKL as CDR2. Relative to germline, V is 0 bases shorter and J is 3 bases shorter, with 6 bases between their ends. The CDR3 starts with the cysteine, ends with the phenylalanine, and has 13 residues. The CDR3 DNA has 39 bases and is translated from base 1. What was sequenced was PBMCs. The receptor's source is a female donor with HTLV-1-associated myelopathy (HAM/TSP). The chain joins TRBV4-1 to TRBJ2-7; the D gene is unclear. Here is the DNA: TGCGCCAGCAGCCAAGAATGGGGCTACGAGCAGTACTTC. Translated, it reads CASSQEWGYEQYF.